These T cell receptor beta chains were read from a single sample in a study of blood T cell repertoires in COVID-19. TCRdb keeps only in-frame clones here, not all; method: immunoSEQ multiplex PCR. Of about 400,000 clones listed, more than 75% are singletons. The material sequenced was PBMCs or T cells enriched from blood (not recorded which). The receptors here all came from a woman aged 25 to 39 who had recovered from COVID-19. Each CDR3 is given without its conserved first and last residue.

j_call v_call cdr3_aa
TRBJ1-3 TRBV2 ASSEYGGYSGNTIY
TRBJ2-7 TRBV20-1 SASTPLTVNEQY
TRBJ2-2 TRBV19 ASSQERVNGELF
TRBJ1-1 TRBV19 ASTIGGLVNTEAF
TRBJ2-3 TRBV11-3 ASSPGLAGETDTQY
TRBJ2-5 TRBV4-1 ASSPQQFQETQY
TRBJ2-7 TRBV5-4 ASGGRQQPYEQY
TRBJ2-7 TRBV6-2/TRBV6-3 ASSYIFLIAREQY
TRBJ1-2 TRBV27 ASSARQASGYT
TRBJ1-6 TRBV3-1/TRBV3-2 ASSQDTGYNSPLH
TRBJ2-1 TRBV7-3 ASSWGDEQF
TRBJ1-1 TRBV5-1 ASGTGAEAF
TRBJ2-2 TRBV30 ACRGTSGGAGELF
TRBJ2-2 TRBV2 ASSVLTGELF
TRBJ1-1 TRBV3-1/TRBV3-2 ASSQAIGANTEAF
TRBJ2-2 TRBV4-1 ASSQDSGGAHTGELF
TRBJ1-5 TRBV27 ASSPLGGQPQH
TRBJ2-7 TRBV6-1 ASSEIPTAGYEQY
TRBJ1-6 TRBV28 ASSSGQGIVAGYNSPLH